This TCR beta chain was sequenced in a study of prognosis after radiotherapy for stage I lung cancer. Background on the study: The study included 15 or so patients with newly diagnosed primary stage I lung tumors and roughly 5 with oligometastatic NSCLC after surgical resection of the primary tumor. For radiotherapy, patients got SBRT split into 3 to 5 fractions, giving a biologically effective dose of at least 100 Gy. The study, taken as a whole, reports: When patients developed distant metastases, their Shannon entropy after stereotactic body radiation therapy was lower. Compared with a median of around 9,700 beforehand, unique TCR clone counts dropped to about 7,000 after stereotactic body radiation therapy.

There are 12 residues in the CDR3. Germline values: CDR1 SGHTS, CDR2 YDEGEE. Deletions cut 2 bases from V and 4 bases from J, with 7 bases between. Template was genomic DNA; TCR beta CDR3 amplified in two multiplex PCR rounds. Amplification in first-round PCR relied on primers specific to each TRBV and TRBJ gene. TCRdb re-called the multiplex PCR reads through MiXCR, storing one row per CDR3 protein. Of about 35,000 distinct CDR3 sequences listed, approximately 29% are singletons. Concerning this clonotype: The antigen is undetermined. A read error may be the cause here, since a much bigger clone is one base away.

The source is a donor at least 50 years old with non-small cell lung cancer. Source: PBMCs, taken before or after stereotactic body radiation therapy (not recorded which). The V call is TRBV5-8, the J call TRBJ2-7; D unresolved. The CDR3 sequence: CASSFVIYEQYF. The CDR3 coding sequence is TGTGCCAGCAGCTTTGTGATTTACGAGCAGTACTTC.